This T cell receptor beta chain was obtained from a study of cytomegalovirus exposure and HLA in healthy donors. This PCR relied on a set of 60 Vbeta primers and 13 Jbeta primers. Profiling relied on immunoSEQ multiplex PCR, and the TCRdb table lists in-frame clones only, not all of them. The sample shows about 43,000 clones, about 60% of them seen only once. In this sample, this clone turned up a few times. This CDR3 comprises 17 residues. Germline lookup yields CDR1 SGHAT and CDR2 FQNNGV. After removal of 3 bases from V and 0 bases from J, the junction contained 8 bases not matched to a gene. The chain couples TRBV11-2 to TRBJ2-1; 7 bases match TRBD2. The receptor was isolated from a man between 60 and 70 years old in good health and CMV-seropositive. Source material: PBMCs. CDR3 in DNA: TGTGCCAGCAGCTTGTTCCGGGAGGCCCGCTCCTACAATGAGCAGTTCTTC. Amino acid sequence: CASSLFREARSYNEQFF.